The next 31 T cell receptor beta chains were all read from a single sample in a study of blood T cell repertoires in COVID-19. The protocol was immunoSEQ multiplex PCR, while the TCRdb copy is restricted to in-frame clones and leaves out a portion. Of 150,000 to 200,000 clones in the sample, about four fifths were seen once. The sequenced sample was peripheral blood. The origin of the receptors is a man between 60 and 75 years old with active or convalescent COVID-19.

This sequence joins TRBV3-1 (or the pseudogene TRBV3-2) and TRBJ1-2, with a weak D call TRBD1 (5 bases). Germline CDR1 reads LGHDT; CDR2 reads YNNKEL (reference sequence). The CDR3 sequence is 16 residues long. V lost 0 bases and J 2 bases, leaving 13 bases between the germline ends. The CDR3 sequence is CASSQDLTELNYGYTF. As DNA, the CDR3 is TGTGCCAGCAGCCAAGATCTGACAGAACTAAACTATGGCTACACCTTC.

This clone has only one observation. This CDR3 reads CASSFGAGAGQETQYF. Written as DNA, the CDR3 is TGCGCCAGCAGCTTCGGTGCGGGGGCGGGGCAAGAGACCCAGTACTTC. The V call is TRBV5-1, the J call TRBJ2-5; D may be TRBD2 (7 bases). Germline-derived CDR1 and CDR2 are SGHRS and YFSETQ. V was cut by 2 bases and J by 2 bases, with 16 bases left in between. This CDR3 contains 16 residues.

The J gene is TRBJ2-2, the V gene TRBV10-2, with 7 bases matching TRBD2. The CDR3 has 15 residues. The V gene end was trimmed by 8 bases and the J gene end by 7 bases; junction bases not matched to a gene: 13. From germline, CDR1 is WSHSY and CDR2 SAAADI. The CDR3 is CASGGRGGPNGELFF. CDR3 sequence (DNA): TGCGCCAGCGGAGGACGGGGAGGGCCGAACGGGGAGCTGTTTTTT.

J is TRBJ2-3 and V is TRBV11-2, with D possibly matching TRBD2 (6 bases). From germline, CDR1 is SGHAT and CDR2 FQNNGV. CDR3 length: 13 amino acids. Trimming took off 5 bases at V and 6 bases at J, with 12 bases between the two ends. In DNA form, the CDR3 reads TGTGCCAGCAGCCAATCTAGCGCTGATACGCAGTATTTT. It specifies CASSQSSADTQYF.

This sequence joins TRBV7-9 and TRBJ1-3, with TRBD1 matching 7 bases. J gave up 4 bases and V 6 bases, and 6 bases lay outside the gene matches. Germline CDR1 reads SEHNR; CDR2 reads FQNEAQ (reference sequence). The CDR3 is 14 amino acids. CDR3 in amino acids: CASSSTGVGNTIYF. The CDR3 DNA sequence: TGTGCCAGCAGTTCAACAGGGGTCGGAAACACCATATATTTT.

The chain has TRBV30 and TRBJ2-1, with 10 bases fitting TRBD2. CDR3 size: 14 residues. V gave up 5 bases and J gave up 9 bases; unmatched junction bases: 10. Germline V CDR1 and CDR2: GTSNPN, SVGIG (reference sequence). This chain's CDR3 is CAWRLSGGACEQFF. CDR3 in DNA: TGTGCCTGGCGGCTAAGCGGGGGGGCCTGTGAGCAGTTCTTC.

The sample holds one count of this clone. This chain connects TRBV19 to TRBJ1-2; 8 bases match TRBD1. There are 11 residues in the CDR3. Trimming took 7 bases from V and 8 from J; bases not matched to a gene: 3. Germline assignment: CDR1 LNHDA and CDR2 SQIVND (reference sequence). CDR3 sequence (DNA): TGTGCCAGTACCGGGACAGGCGGCTACACCTTC. Its protein product is CASTGTGGYTF.

The chain joins TRBV11-2 to TRBJ2-3; D may be TRBD1 (5 bases). The CDR3 runs 14 residues. Trimming removed 5 bases from V and 4 bases from J, with 13 bases in between. Per germline, CDR1 SGHAT and CDR2 FQNNGV. The DNA for the CDR3 is TGTGCCAGCAGCACCAGGGTTACTGCAGATACGCAGTATTTT. It encodes CASSTRVTADTQYF.

The chain is built from TRBV13 and TRBJ1-2; 8 bases are a match to TRBD1. Trimming at V came to 5 bases and at J to 6 bases, leaving 17 bases not matched to a gene. Germline-derived CDR1 and CDR2 are PRHDT and FYEKMQ (reference sequence). This CDR3 comprises 17 residues. CDR3 DNA: TGTGCCAGCAGCCACCGACAGGGGAGGGGCTATGGGGATGGCTACACCTTC. Its protein is CASSHRQGRGYGDGYTF.

V gene TRBV3-1 (or the pseudogene TRBV3-2) combines with J gene TRBJ1-1; TRBD1 agrees at 11 bases. Germline lookup yields CDR1 LGHDT and CDR2 YNNKEL (reference sequence). The V segment lost 4 bases and the J segment 4 bases; nucleotides outside the gene matches: 5. The CDR3 spans 15 residues. CDR3 sequence (DNA): TGTGCCAGCAGCCGCCTGGGACAGGGGGGCACTGAAGCTTTCTTT. This codes for CASSRLGQGGTEAFF.

A single count supports this clone. The chain links TRBV11-2 to TRBJ2-7, with TRBD2 matching 7 bases. V was pared by 6 bases and J by 2 bases, with 1 base of the junction left unmatched. Germline V lookup: CDR1 SGHAT, CDR2 FQNNGV. This CDR3 region has 12 residues. The CDR3 sequence is CASSSGPYEQYF. The CDR3 coding sequence is TGTGCCAGCAGTAGCGGGCCCTACGAGCAGTACTTC.

The count of this clone is one. This rearrangement joins TRBV6-2 or TRBV6-3 to TRBJ2-7; TRBD1 agrees at 8 bases. This CDR3 comprises 11 residues. V lost 6 bases, J lost 6 bases, and 1 base stayed unmatched. The germline CDR1 and CDR2 sequences are MNHEY and SVGEGT. This CDR3 reads CASSQGAEQYF. CDR3 bases: TGTGCCAGCAGCCAGGGGGCCGAGCAGTACTTC.

The J gene is TRBJ2-3, the V gene TRBV3-1 (or the pseudogene TRBV3-2); 13 bases fit TRBD2. There are 16 residues in the CDR3. CDR1 is LGHDT, CDR2 YNNKEL, per germline (reference sequence). J lost 5 bases, V lost 4 bases, and 6 bases had no gene match. CDR3 sequence (DNA): TGTGCCAGCAGCCTCGGACTAGCGGGGGAGGTAGATACGCAGTATTTT. It translates to CASSLGLAGEVDTQYF.

This clone was detected only a few times. The chain is built from TRBV7-6 and TRBJ2-7; weak D call: TRBD1 (5 bases). Germline assignment: CDR1 SGHVS and CDR2 FNYEAQ. The germline V and J ends were trimmed by 1 base and 3 bases, with 16 bases remaining between them. The CDR3 spans 16 residues. CDR3 protein: CASSLVQQAGVYEQYF. In DNA, the CDR3 is TGTGCCAGCAGCTTAGTACAACAGGCAGGTGTCTACGAGCAGTACTTC.

Details on this clone: Other DNA sequences from this sample encode an identical CDR3 as well. J is TRBJ1-2 and V is TRBV5-6; D gene unclear. Germline V lookup: CDR1 SGHDT, CDR2 YYEEEE. V was cut by 4 bases and J by 3 bases, with 7 bases left in between. The CDR3 is 12 residues long. CDR3: CASSLRDYGYTF. In DNA, the CDR3 is TGTGCCAGCAGCCTCCGGGACTATGGCTACACCTTC.

The CDR3 loop is CAISSGQDRQETQYF. CDR3 bases: TGTGCCATCAGTTCTGGACAGGATCGCCAAGAGACCCAGTACTTC. V is TRBV10-3 and J is TRBJ2-5; 7 positions agree with TRBD1. The trim removed 5 bases at V and 1 base at J, leaving 7 bases unmatched. Germline loops: CDR1 ENHRY, CDR2 SYGVKD. The CDR3 extends over 15 amino acids.

The CDR3 reads CASSSQGNQPQHF. DNA of the CDR3: TGTGCCAGCAGTTCACAGGGAAATCAGCCCCAGCATTTT. The chain combines TRBV6-5 with TRBJ1-5; a weak D match, TRBD1 (6 bases). The germline V and J ends were trimmed by 4 bases and 4 bases, with 8 bases remaining between them. The CDR3 contains 13 residues. Germline-derived CDR1 and CDR2 are MNHEY and SVGAGI.

This rearrangement joins TRBV10-2 to TRBJ2-3, with 7 bases lining up with TRBD1. Unmatched junction bases numbered 7, after V lost 6 bases and J lost 1 base. The germline gives CDR1 WSHSY, CDR2 SAAADI. The CDR3 covers 15 residues. The CDR3 region is CASSLDRARTDTQYF. The CDR3 nucleotides are TGCGCCAGCAGCCTAGACAGGGCCCGCACAGATACGCAGTATTTT.

This sequence joins TRBV7-9 and TRBJ2-7, with D perhaps TRBD1 (6 bases). Looked up from germline, CDR1 is SEHNR and CDR2 is FQNEAQ (reference sequence). The V gene lost 5 bases and the J gene lost 5 bases, with 16 bases spanning the gap. The CDR3 is made up of 14 amino acids. The DNA for the CDR3 is TGTGCCAGCAGCCACCAGGGGACCGCCGACGAGCAGTACTTC. It yields the protein CASSHQGTADEQYF.

The chain joins TRBV6-5 to TRBJ1-3; weak D call: TRBD1 (6 bases). CDR3 size: 14 residues. The ends were cut back, 3 bases at V and 4 bases at J, with 10 bases in the middle. Per the germline V gene, CDR1 is MNHEY and CDR2 is SVGAGI. The CDR3 nucleotides read TGTGCCAGCAGTTATCTAGGACAGGGAAACACCATATATTTT. Its protein product is CASSYLGQGNTIYF.

The V gene is TRBV5-1, the J gene TRBJ2-2; TRBD1 aligns across 10 bases. V was pared by 4 bases and J by 5 bases, with 5 bases of the junction left unmatched. The CDR3 is 15 residues long. Germline V gene data show CDR1 as SGHRS and CDR2 as YFSETQ. The CDR3 bases are TGCGCCAGCAGCCTCGGACAGGGGGAAACCGGGGAGCTGTTTTTT. It yields the protein CASSLGQGETGELFF.

V is TRBV7-9 and J is TRBJ1-1; tentative D call: TRBD1 (5 bases). The length of the CDR3 is 14 residues. In germline, CDR1 is SEHNR, CDR2 FQNEAQ (reference sequence). V dropped 5 bases and J dropped 5 bases, with 15 bases sitting between them. CDR3 sequence reads: CASSPRSQGTEAFF. CDR3 sequence (DNA): TGTGCCAGCAGCCCAAGGTCCCAGGGAACTGAAGCTTTCTTT. Drawing the rest from reference TRBV7-9 and TRBJ1-1, the complete variable domain is DTGVSQNPRHKITKRGQNVTFRCDPISEHNRLYWYRQTLGQGPEFLTYFQNEAQLEKSRLLSDRFSAERPKGSFSTLEIQRTEQGDSAMYLCASSPRSQGTEAFFGQGTRLTVV.

The chain joins TRBV7-6 to TRBJ2-2; perhaps TRBD2 as D (6 bases). The CDR3 has 15 residues. Germline lookup yields CDR1 SGHVS and CDR2 FNYEAQ. Trimming pared 5 bases from V and 5 bases from J, leaving 15 bases between. CDR3 sequence: CASSDSGRGTGELFF. The CDR3 DNA sequence: TGTGCCAGCAGCGATTCCGGACGGGGGACCGGGGAGCTGTTTTTT.

This sequence joins TRBV7-9 and TRBJ1-1; 9 nucleotides agree with TRBD1. V shed 5 bases and J 4 bases; nucleotides not matched to a gene: 8. Germline CDR1 and CDR2: SEHNR and FQNEAQ (reference sequence). The CDR3 has 15 amino acids. The CDR3 sequence: CASSLLTGGGTEAFF. The CDR3 DNA is TGTGCCAGCAGCCTCCTCACAGGGGGCGGCACTGAAGCTTTCTTT.

V is TRBV10-3 and J is TRBJ1-2, with 9 bases matching TRBD1. V shed 4 bases, J shed 7 bases, and the junction held 13 bases outside the gene matches. The CDR3 extends over 16 amino acids. Germline lookup yields CDR1 ENHRY and CDR2 SYGVKD. The CDR3 bases are TGTGCCATCAGTGCGGTCTCGGTGGACAGGGGAGCTGGCTACACCTTC. Its translation is CAISAVSVDRGAGYTF.

This clone showed up just a few times. V is TRBV7-9 and J is TRBJ2-3; D is uncertain. V was shortened by 2 bases and J by 2 bases, with 2 bases between the two germline ends. The CDR3 contains 12 residues. The germline gives CDR1 SEHNR, CDR2 FQNEAQ (reference sequence). As DNA, the CDR3 is TGTGCCAGCAGCTTACTCACAGATACGCAGTATTTT. Translating it yields CASSLLTDTQYF.

This sequence joins TRBV7-9 and TRBJ1-5; 10 bases are shared with TRBD1. V shed 4 bases and J 3 bases; nucleotides not matched to a gene: 3. The CDR3 is 15 residues long. Looked up from germline, CDR1 is SEHNR and CDR2 is FQNEAQ (reference sequence). Written as DNA, the CDR3 is TGTGCCAGCAGCTCGGGACAGGGGTTCAATCAGCCCCAGCATTTT. This gives the protein CASSSGQGFNQPQHF.

The chain uses TRBV19 and TRBJ1-3, with 9 bases that match TRBD1. Losses at the gene ends were 7 bases for V and 4 bases for J; bases not matched to a gene: 8. Germline CDR1 and CDR2: LNHDA and SQIVND (reference sequence). The CDR3 is 15 amino acids. The CDR3 reads CASNAQGASGNTIYF. CDR3 nucleotides: TGTGCCAGTAACGCACAGGGGGCATCAGGAAACACCATATATTTT.

The chain has TRBV5-1 and TRBJ1-1; 9 bases line up with TRBD1. Unmatched junction bases numbered 3, after V lost 2 bases and J lost 4 bases. The V gene's germline CDR1 is SGHRS and CDR2 YFSETQ. The CDR3 totals 14 residues. CDR3 nucleotides: TGCGCCAGCAGCTTACAGGGGGCGCCCACTGAAGCTTTCTTT. Its protein product is CASSLQGAPTEAFF.

This chain joins TRBV11-2 and TRBJ2-5; 9 positions match TRBD2. Germline V gene sequence: CDR1 SGHAT, CDR2 FQNNGV. V was clipped by 1 base and J by 2 bases; unmatched bases: 11. The CDR3 extends over 18 amino acids. The DNA for the CDR3 is TGTGCCAGCAGCTTAGCAGGGCGGGGGGGCCCCTTTCAAGAGACCCAGTACTTC. Protein sequence: CASSLAGRGGPFQETQYF.

The V gene is TRBV18, the J gene TRBJ1-2, with 7 bases that match TRBD1. This CDR3 is built from 14 residues. The germline gives CDR1 KGHSH, CDR2 LQKENI. V lost 3 bases, J lost 4 bases, and 5 bases stayed unmatched. The CDR3 bases are TGTGCCAGCTCACCGGGACAGCCCTCCTATGGCTACACCTTC. Protein sequence: CASSPGQPSYGYTF. The entire variable domain, with the rest obtained from reference TRBV18 and TRBJ1-2, is as follows: NAGVMQNPRHLVRRRGQEARLRCSPMKGHSHVYWYRQLPEEGLKFMVYLQKENIIDESGMPKERFSAEFPKEGPSILRIQQVVRGDSAAYFCASSPGQPSYGYTFGSGTRLTVV.